The 6 T cell receptor beta chains below were found in one sample sequenced in a study of OX40 agonist ivuxolimab in advanced cancers. Clones were read by immunoSEQ multiplex PCR, and TCRdb kept only the in-frame ones, dropping some. The sample lists roughly 72,000 clones, 90% to 95% occurring once. The source was CD4+ or CD8+ T cells sorted from blood, collected in a trial of the OX40 agonist ivuxolimab. Every receptor here comes from an adult with an advanced solid tumor such as melanoma, head and neck, liver or kidney cancer.

This rearrangement joins TRBV28 to TRBJ1-1; possible D gene TRBD1, 6 bases. Trimming removed 2 bases from V and 0 bases from J, with 16 bases in between. Per germline, CDR1 MDHEN and CDR2 SYDVKM. This CDR3 contains 17 residues. CDR3 coding DNA: TGTGCCAGCAGTTTAAATCCGGGACAAATTATGAACACTGAAGCTTTCTTT. Translated, it gives CASSLNPGQIMNTEAFF.

This clone has just one count. The V and J genes are TRBV7-3 and TRBJ2-7; TRBD1 matches at 7 bases. The V gene end was trimmed by 5 bases and the J gene end by 0 bases; junction bases not matched to a gene: 1. Germline CDR1 reads SGHTA; CDR2 reads FQGTGA. CDR3 size: 13 residues. CDR3 in amino acids: CASSRDSSYEQYF. The CDR3 nucleotides are TGTGCCAGCAGCCGGGACAGCTCCTACGAGCAGTACTTC. The full variable domain, completed using reference TRBV7-3 and TRBJ2-7, is GAGVSQTPSNKVTEKGKYVELRCDPISGHTALYWYRQSLGQGPEFLIYFQGTGAADDSGLPNDRFFAVRPEGSVSTLKIQRTERGDSAVYLCASSRDSSYEQYFGPGTRLTVT.

This chain joins TRBV2 and TRBJ2-1, with D tentatively TRBD2 (6 bases). V lost 7 bases, J lost 9 bases, and 19 bases lay in between. Germline-derived CDR1 and CDR2 are SNHLY and FYNNEI. This CDR3 spans 14 amino acids. CDR3 sequence reads: CASNVGLSSIEQFF. CDR3 nucleotides: TGTGCCAGCAACGTGGGACTGAGTAGTATTGAGCAGTTCTTC.

This clone has only one observation. This rearrangement joins TRBV7-2 to TRBJ2-7, with D perhaps being TRBD1 or TRBD2 (6 bases each). The CDR3 has 17 residues. CDR1 and CDR2 (germline): SGHTA, FQGNSA. The V end was cut by 5 bases, the J end by 7 bases, with 27 bases between. CDR3 residues: CASSPEAWGAPSLEQYF. The CDR3 region has the DNA TGTGCCAGCAGCCCAGAGGCGTGGGGGGCGCCTTCCTTAGAGCAGTACTTC. The full variable domain, rest sourced from reference TRBV7-2 and TRBJ2-7, is GAGVSQSPSNKVTEKGKDVELRCDPISGHTALYWYRQSLGQGLEFLIYFQGNSAPDKSGLPSDRFSAERTGGSVSTLTIQRTQQEDSAVYLCASSPEAWGAPSLEQYFGPGTRLTVT.

The rearrangement links TRBV6-1 to TRBJ2-2; D gene unclear. The V end was cut by 7 bases, the J end by 6 bases, with 12 bases between. Germline-derived CDR1 and CDR2 are MNHNS and SASEGT. The CDR3 consists of 13 residues. The CDR3, as DNA: TGTGCCAGCAACCAGGTCTACGCCGGGGAGCTGTTTTTT. The encoded protein is CASNQVYAGELFF.

This clone came up once. V is TRBV6-5 and J is TRBJ2-7; no definite D call. V was pared by 4 bases and J by 2 bases, with 15 bases between. Germline V lookup: CDR1 MNHEY, CDR2 SVGAGI. This CDR3 has 15 amino acids. The CDR3 DNA sequence: TGTGCCAGCAGTTCCCTCGGCGACGATCCCTACGAGCAGTACTTC. Translated, it gives CASSSLGDDPYEQYF.